Sequencing of this TCR beta chain was carried out in a study of blood T cells in healthy people across ages (dated by TCRdb to 2015 to 2017). For context, the study as a whole: In model experiments, roughly one uniquely barcoded TCR beta cDNA molecule per two T cells was captured by template switching. Using deep sequencing normalized with unique cDNA molecular identifiers, the study measured how TCR beta repertoire diversity changes with age. The donors were divided into four age groups: young (average around 15 years), middle-aged (approximately 39), aged (under 70) and long-lived (more than 75). To avoid experimental bias, donors of different ages were distributed randomly across sequencing lanes. For two donors (one aged 18 to 30 and one aged 80 or older), the study analyzed two additional independent replicas of 1 million unique cDNA reads from the same blood draw.

This clonotype was detected only a few times. No cognate antigen has been identified for it. Per-base qualities were not stored, and no clone one base away is much larger. Preparation of the library involved 5' RACE. The run used an Illumina HiSeq 2500. A second PCR of about 6 to 11 cycles was performed with a sample-barcoded 5' primer and a J-beta primer mix. A unique molecular identifier was introduced onto each TCR beta cDNA molecule by a template-switch 5' adaptor carrying 12 random nucleotides. At least 2.5 million CDR3-containing paired-end reads were obtained from each sample. All of the RNA was converted into first-strand cDNA using the Mint cDNA synthesis kit, with a TRBC-specific oligonucleotide serving as the primer. All cDNA was treated with uracil-DNA glycosylase and then went through a first 18-cycle PCR with the universal primers M1SS and BC2_uni_R. Per the source publication's procedure: For normalization, 1 million high-quality reads were randomly selected from each sample, with every read carrying a distinct molecular identifier. Instead of being binned into consensus sequences, reads that shared molecular identifiers were thrown out. MiTCR, with a Q25 quality threshold and the strictest error-elimination algorithm, was used for CDR3 identification, clonotype clustering and error correction. A nonparametric unseen species model with Euler transformation was used to estimate a lower bound on total TCR beta diversity. Clones were called with MiXCR by TCRdb after fastp trimmed the public reads at Q25, and only in-frame beta chains were retained. Under each unique CDR3 protein, matching rows form one entry showing the most common genes and DNA. These V and J calls derive from TCRdb rather than the authors' analysis. Within this sample are about a million distinct CDR3 sequences, with roughly two fifths of them counted one time only. Together, the top ten hold roughly 13% of the sample.

Overall study outcomes, separate from this receptor: The long-lived group showed more naive CD4+ T cells, fewer expanded clones and increased TCR diversity than the aged group, suggesting age selection. Bulk unsorted PBMC profiling prevented conclusive comparison of naive and antigen-experienced compartments. A strong correlation was found between observed TCR beta diversity and the percentage of naive T cells measured by flow cytometry. Donor CMV infection status was unknown, potentially confounding age-related changes in expanded clonotypes. Observed TCR beta diversity per million T cells fell roughly linearly with age, and a significant reduction was already apparent by age around 44. Total diversity estimates from one million sequenced T cells were considered lower bounds and underestimates.

The CDR3 holds 14 amino acids from the cysteine to the phenylalanine. CDR3 DNA only is kept here, 42 bases in frame from base 1. From V the trimming removes 6 bases and from J it removes 5 bases, while the gene matches leave 11 bases of the junction unaccounted for. Per the germline V gene, SQVTM is the CDR1 and ANQGSEA is the CDR2. Systemically healthy Caucasian individuals from Russia, some 38 in total and aged about 6 to 95 years, were included as donors. Around 9.7 milliliters of peripheral blood were collected from each donor into EDTA-treated Vacutainer tubes. Ficoll-Paque density-gradient centrifugation was used to isolate PBMCs, with at least 6 million per sample. Trizol reagent was used to extract total RNA from the PBMCs, yielding at least 5.5 micrograms per sample. The percentages of naive CD45RAhigh/CD27high T cells were determined by flow cytometry on a PBMC aliquot from every donor.

This TCR derives from a man between 18 and 35 years old in good health. Source material: blood. The V and J genes are TRBV29-1 and TRBJ2-7; TRBD1 fits 9 bases in the junction. The CDR3 in this case is CSVGVQGAVDEQYF. The DNA sequence follows: TGCAGCGTCGGAGTACAGGGGGCGGTCGACGAGCAGTACTTC.